The 3 T cell receptor beta chains below come from one sample, sequenced in a study of T cells in Graves' hyperthyroidism and ophthalmopathy. The TCR beta CDR3 regions underwent amplification using RNA transcripts as the source. The HTBI set primed first-round TCR CDR3 RT-PCR. MiXCR, run by TCRdb on the multiplex PCR reads, gives a single entry per CDR3 protein. Of 400,000 to 550,000 distinct CDR3 sequences in the sample, approximately 25% are singletons; the top ten hold about 11%. The sample comprised blood. Receptors were obtained from a woman between 25 and 40 years old with Graves' ophthalmopathy.

Concerning this clonotype: Possible read error: a much larger clone is one base away. The chain has TRBV6-2 or TRBV6-3 and TRBJ2-6; possibly TRBD2 for D (5 bases). The V gene's germline CDR1 is MNHEY and CDR2 SVGEGT. The CDR3 covers 17 residues. CDR3 sequence (DNA): TGTGCCAGCAAGAGGGTAGACTTTAGCTCTGGGGTCAACGTCCTGACTTTC. Residues: CASKRVDFSSGVNVLTF.

In its sample, this clonotype was seen a few times. This chain links TRBV6-2 or TRBV6-3 with TRBJ1-1; the match to TRBD1 covers 12 bases. V shed 0 bases and J 3 bases; nucleotides not matched to a gene: 11. The CDR3 is made up of 19 amino acids. CDR1 is MNHEY and CDR2 is SVGEGT in the germline V gene. CDR3 loop: CASSYSIQWDRGPDTEAFF. CDR3 coding DNA: TGTGCCAGCAGTTACTCGATACAATGGGACAGGGGGCCGGACACTGAAGCTTTCTTT.

This clonotype was picked up a small number of times. This chain links TRBV30 with TRBJ1-2; a possible D gene is TRBD1 (5 bases). Germline CDR1 reads GTSNPN; CDR2 reads SVGIG (reference sequence). Trimming cost V 2 bases and J 8 bases, with 12 bases left between them. The CDR3 is made up of 12 amino acids. Here the CDR3 DNA reads TGTGCCTGGAGTCGCGACAGAAGAGGCTACACCTTC. Protein sequence: CAWSRDRRGYTF.